This T cell receptor (beta chain) was identified during a study of T cells after yellow fever vaccination. Conversion of TCR transcripts into cDNA relied on 5'RACE template switching, which added a universal primer site and UMIs. In TCRdb, the 5' RACE reads were re-called with MiXCR into one record per CDR3 protein. This sample has about 430,000 distinct CDR3 sequences, with about 17% found just once. This clonotype was recorded a few times. Its antigen is unidentified. One end of the junction does not line up with germline, which may come from a read error. CDR3 length: 14 amino acids. Overall study findings and caveats: A faster peak, day 5 versus 15, was reached by the weaker secondary response. At 95% to 98% for CD4 and approximately 89% for CD8, most primary-vaccination clones showed up again after the booster. Of the clonotypes, a small share occurred in both CD4 and CD8 compartments.

The sample was PBMCs, taken before the yellow fever booster vaccination. The source is a man between 18 and 35 years old who received the YFV17D yellow fever vaccine. The chain links TRBV12-3 or TRBV12-4 to TRBJ2-5; weak D call: TRBD1 (6 bases). In DNA form, the CDR3 reads TGTGCCAGCAGTTTGAGGACAGTCCAAGGGACCCAGTACTTC. It is translated as CASSLRTVQGTQYF.